Below, 15 T cell receptor beta chains from the same sample are listed, as sequenced in a study of blood T cell repertoires in COVID-19. The protocol was immunoSEQ multiplex PCR, while the TCRdb copy is restricted to in-frame clones and leaves out a portion. The table includes 68,000 or so clones, approximately 86% detected once. Sequencing was done on a sample of peripheral blood. The receptor set was obtained from a man aged 50-60 years with acute or convalescent COVID-19.

The gene calls are TRBV5-6 and TRBJ1-5, with D possibly TRBD1 on 6 matching bases. The germline gives CDR1 SGHDT, CDR2 YYEEEE. The length of the CDR3 is 18 residues. Trimming removed 3 bases at V and 0 bases at J, with 19 bases between. The CDR3 DNA reads TGTGCCAGCAGCTGGGGCGCCAGGGACACTTATAGCAATCAGCCCCAGCATTTT. Translation: CASSWGARDTYSNQPQHF.

This clone was counted once. J is TRBJ2-6 and V is TRBV12-5; possibly TRBD1 for D (6 bases). Germline lookup yields CDR1 LGHNT and CDR2 FRNRAP. Trimming removed 5 bases from V and 1 base from J, with 9 bases in between. CDR3 length: 15 residues. The CDR3 DNA sequence: TGTGCTAGTGGTCCCACAGGGTCTGGGGCCAACGTCCTGACTTTC. Translated, it gives CASGPTGSGANVLTF.

By frequency in the sample, this clone is medium-sized. This sequence joins TRBV15 and TRBJ2-5; D possibly corresponds to TRBD1 (5 bases). Germline loops: CDR1 LNHNV, CDR2 YYDKDF (reference sequence). CDR3 length: 16 amino acids. The V and J ends lost 1 base and 4 bases respectively, with 16 bases between them. CDR3 nucleotides: TGTGCCACCAGCAGAGGAGAAGGGGAATCGGTAGAGACCCAGTACTTC. This sequence encodes CATSRGEGESVETQYF.

The rearrangement joins TRBV13 to TRBJ2-3; 14 nucleotides line up with TRBD2. This CDR3 has 17 amino acids. CDR1 and CDR2 from the germline V gene are PRHDT and FYEKMQ (reference sequence). V shed 5 bases, J shed 3 bases, and the junction held 7 bases outside the gene matches. The CDR3 loop reads CASSLGTSGSKTDTQYF. DNA for the CDR3: TGTGCCAGCAGCCTCGGGACTAGCGGGAGTAAAACAGATACGCAGTATTTT.

The CDR3 here is CASSDPRVITGELFF. For the CDR3, the DNA is TGTGCCAGCAGTGATCCCAGGGTAATCACCGGGGAGCTGTTTTTT. The rearrangement joins TRBV25-1 to TRBJ2-2, with D tentatively TRBD1 (5 bases). Germline assignment: CDR1 MGHDK and CDR2 SYGVNS. V was trimmed by 3 bases and J by 4 bases, leaving 12 bases between them. CDR3 size: 15 residues.

J is TRBJ2-7 and V is TRBV6-1, with TRBD2 identical over 11 bases. The V and J ends lost 3 bases and 0 bases, in that order; junction bases with no gene match: 4. The CDR3 covers 16 residues. Germline CDR1 MNHNS, CDR2 SASEGT. The CDR3 protein is CASSDRLAGTSYEQYF. In DNA form, the CDR3 reads TGTGCCAGCAGTGATCGACTAGCGGGAACCTCCTACGAGCAGTACTTC.

CDR3 loop: CSVEAPSRAPLHF. The CDR3, as DNA: TGCAGCGTTGAAGCCCCCTCCCGGGCACCCCTCCACTTT. This chain uses TRBV29-1 with TRBJ1-6; D unresolved. Trimming cost V 1 base and J 11 bases, with 12 bases left between them. CDR1 and CDR2 (germline): SQVTM, ANQGSEA. The CDR3 contains 13 residues.

V and J are TRBV16 and TRBJ2-5; TRBD1 aligns across 7 bases. The CDR3 length is 15 residues. CDR1 and CDR2 from the germline V gene are KGHSY and FQNENV. J gave up 5 bases and V 7 bases, and 13 bases lay outside the gene matches. CDR3 sequence reads: CASNLRQGARETQYF. The CDR3 nucleotides read TGTGCCAGCAACCTTCGACAGGGAGCAAGGGAGACCCAGTACTTC.

V and J are TRBV11-2 and TRBJ2-5; 8 bases align to TRBD1. V was pared by 6 bases and J by 4 bases, with 7 bases of the junction left unmatched. The CDR3 consists of 14 residues. Germline CDR1 and CDR2: SGHAT and FQNNGV. In DNA form, the CDR3 reads TGTGCCAGCAGTTTGACAGGGGTGGGAGAGACCCAGTACTTC. This encodes CASSLTGVGETQYF.

The rearrangement uses TRBV7-8 and TRBJ1-2; D unresolved. Per the germline V gene, CDR1 is SGHVS and CDR2 is FQNEAQ. The CDR3 loop spans 13 amino acids. V was trimmed by 1 base and J by 5 bases, leaving 8 bases between them. As DNA, the CDR3 is TGTGCCAGCAGCTTAGTGAACACATATGGCTACACCTTC. Its translation: CASSLVNTYGYTF. The entire variable domain, with the rest obtained from reference TRBV7-8 and TRBJ1-2, is as follows: GAGVSQSPRYKVAKRGQDVALRCDPISGHVSLFWYQQALGQGPEFLTYFQNEAQLDKSGLPSDRFFAERPEGSVSTLKIQRTQQEDSAVYLCASSLVNTYGYTFGSGTRLTVV.

V is TRBV29-1 and J is TRBJ1-5; TRBD1 might be the D (6 bases). CDR1 is SQVTM and CDR2 is ANQGSEA in the germline V gene. V lost 5 bases, J lost 3 bases, and 11 bases lay in between. The CDR3 is 13 residues long. CDR3 in amino acids: CSVSGHLNQPQHF. The CDR3 DNA sequence: TGCAGCGTTTCGGGACACCTCAATCAGCCCCAGCATTTT.

This chain uses TRBV5-1 with TRBJ1-4; 9 bases agree with TRBD1. CDR3 length: 15 amino acids. Trimming took 5 bases from V and 7 from J; bases not matched to a gene: 9. Germline V lookup: CDR1 SGHRS, CDR2 YFSETQ. As DNA, the CDR3 is TGCGCCAGCAGGGCTCCGGGACAGGGTACTGAAAAACTGTTTTTT. This codes for CASRAPGQGTEKLFF.

This chain connects TRBV4-1 to TRBJ1-3; D is unclear. Germline loops: CDR1 MGHRA, CDR2 YSYEKL. Trimming removed 4 bases from V and 3 bases from J, with 7 bases in between. The CDR3 totals 13 residues. Written as DNA, the CDR3 is TGCGCCAGCAGCCCCCTTAATGGAAACACCATATATTTT. Translated: CASSPLNGNTIYF.

The J gene is TRBJ1-2, the V gene TRBV7-6; TRBD1 agrees at 7 bases. The CDR3 consists of 16 residues. Germline CDR1 SGHVS, CDR2 FNYEAQ. V lost 5 bases to trimming and J lost 7 bases; unmatched junction nucleotides: 16. CDR3 sequence reads: CASSRGQTPSSSGYTF. The CDR3 coding sequence is TGTGCCAGCAGCCGGGGACAGACACCCTCTTCCTCTGGCTACACCTTC.

The rearrangement links TRBV12-3 or TRBV12-4 to TRBJ2-7; 9 positions match TRBD1. J was trimmed by 4 bases and V by 3 bases; bases with no gene match: 1. The CDR3 covers 13 residues. CDR3 in DNA: TGTGCCAGCAGTTTTGGGACAGGGTACGAGCAGTACTTC. It encodes CASSFGTGYEQYF.